The rows below give T cell receptor beta chains drawn from one sample of a study of blood T cells in healthy people across ages. TCRdb reprocessed the 5' RACE reads with MiXCR, giving one entry per CDR3 protein. The table lists approximately 810,000 distinct CDR3 sequences, 25% to 35% of them singletons. Sequencing was done on a sample of blood. All receptors come from a woman of 80 years or more in good health. Each CDR3 is given with its conserved first and last residue. The D gene is left open where the match is weak. Size is stated for part of the rows, as once, few or many counts, or as a class when the clone is expanded.

size	V	length	D	J	CDR3	DNA
many	TRBV29-1	14	TRBD1	TRBJ2-2	CSVTDRGWTGELFF	TGCAGCGTTACCGACAGGGGCTGGACCGGGGAGCTGTTTTTT
-	TRBV20-1	14	TRBD1	TRBJ2-7	CSATPDRTMYEQYF	TGCAGTGCTACACCGGACAGGACCATGTACGAGCAGTACTTC
few	TRBV9	15	-	TRBJ1-2	CASSVGATFNYGYTF	TGTGCCAGCAGCGTAGGGGCTACGTTCAACTATGGCTACACCTTC
many	TRBV9	14	-	TRBJ2-5	CASSPTGTWETQYF	TGTGCCAGCAGCCCTACAGGGACTTGGGAGACCCAGTACTTC
many	TRBV7-2	18	-	TRBJ2-3	CASSFPQAATRASDTQYF	TGTGCCAGCAGCTTTCCACAGGCGGCGACTAGGGCATCAGATACGCAGTATTTT
few	TRBV29-1	13	-	TRBJ1-1	CSARRPGGTEAFF	TGCAGCGCCCGAAGGCCCGGGGGCACTGAAGCTTTCTTT
many	TRBV7-7	14	TRBD2	TRBJ2-3	CASSLLAGQDTQYF	TGTGCCAGCAGCTTATTAGCGGGGCAAGATACGCAGTATTTT
-	TRBV6-5	18	-	TRBJ2-3	CASSYSSDSRVFTDTQYF	TGTGCCAGCAGTTACTCCTCGGACTCTAGGGTTTTCACAGATACGCAGTATTTT
many	TRBV12-3/TRBV12-4	15	-	TRBJ1-6	CASSPQSAANSPLHF	TGTGCCAGCAGCCCGCAGTCGGCGGCAAATTCACCCCTCCACTTT
-	TRBV7-9	15	-	TRBJ1-1	CASSPVGTHLTEAFF	TGTGCCAGCAGCCCGGTAGGCACCCACTTAACTGAAGCTTTCTTT
few	TRBV21-1	15	-	TRBJ2-5	CASSKSSSGQETQYF	TGTGCCAGCAGCAAATCGTCTAGCGGCCAAGAGACCCAGTACTTC
-	TRBV4-3	15	-	TRBJ1-3	CASSQDGTRGNTIYF	TGCGCCAGCAGCCAAGACGGGACGAGGGGAAACACCATATATTTT
many	TRBV28	16	-	TRBJ2-1	CASMGSTRASYNEQFF	TGTGCCAGCATGGGTTCCACGAGGGCCTCCTACAATGAGCAGTTCTTC
-	TRBV20-1	13	TRBD1	TRBJ2-7	CSISGTGAYEQYF	TGCAGTATCTCCGGGACAGGGGCTTACGAGCAGTACTTC
few	TRBV11-2	14	-	TRBJ1-1	CASSRGLSNTEAFF	TGTGCCAGCAGCCGGGGACTTTCGAACACTGAAGCTTTCTTT
many	TRBV3-1	12	-	TRBJ1-4	CASRATNEKLFF	TGTGCCAGCCGGGCAACTAATGAAAAACTGTTTTTT
many	TRBV24-1	13	-	TRBJ2-5	CATSDRAGQTQYF	TGTGCCACCAGTGATCGGGCGGGGCAGACCCAGTACTTC
-	TRBV7-9	14	-	TRBJ1-6	CASSPDLDNSPLHF	TGTGCCAGCAGCCCGGACCTCGATAATTCACCCCTCCACTTT
many	TRBV12-3/TRBV12-4	14	-	TRBJ2-5	CASSLIAGAETQYF	TGTGCCAGCAGTTTAATTGCGGGGGCAGAGACCCAGTACTTC
many	TRBV3-1	19	TRBD2	TRBJ2-1	CASSHQGLAGGGSYNEQFF	TGTGCCAGCAGCCATCAGGGACTAGCGGGGGGAGGCTCCTACAATGAGCAGTTCTTC
-	TRBV7-9	18	TRBD2	TRBJ2-1	CASSSAAGGLANYNEQFF	TGTGCCAGCAGCTCCGCCGCTGGGGGACTAGCGAACTACAATGAGCAGTTCTTC
many	TRBV9	15	TRBD1	TRBJ2-7	CASSARQGSSYEQYF	TGTGCCAGCAGCGCCCGACAGGGCAGCTCCTACGAGCAGTACTTC
-	TRBV5-1	16	-	TRBJ2-6	CASSLGFGTGANVLTF	TGCGCCAGCAGCTTGGGTTTTGGAACCGGGGCCAACGTCCTGACTTTC
many	TRBV12-3/TRBV12-4	14	-	TRBJ2-7	CASSPTGGATEQYF	TGTGCCAGCAGTCCAACCGGGGGAGCTACCGAGCAGTACTTC
few	TRBV21-1	13	-	TRBJ2-7	CASSTGPGYEQYF	TGTGCCAGCAGCACGGGACCGGGCTACGAGCAGTACTTC
few	TRBV9	13	-	TRBJ2-1	CASSARLGDEQFF	TGTGCCAGCAGCGCCCGACTTGGCGATGAGCAGTTCTTC
-	TRBV7-2	18	TRBD2	TRBJ2-5	CASSPRLAGGAVQETQYF	TGTGCCAGCAGCCCCCGACTAGCGGGGGGAGCGGTCCAAGAGACCCAGTACTTC
many	TRBV6-5	14	-	TRBJ1-5	CASSPQGGSQPQHF	TGTGCCAGCAGTCCCCAGGGAGGGAGTCAGCCCCAGCATTTT
many	TRBV28	12	-	TRBJ2-3	CASRLSTDTQYF	TGTGCCAGTCGGCTAAGCACAGATACGCAGTATTTT
many	TRBV20-1	16	-	TRBJ1-2	CSASRNRAPSNYGYTF	TGCAGTGCTAGTAGGAACAGGGCGCCTTCTAACTATGGCTACACCTTC
many	TRBV7-2	16	TRBD2	TRBJ2-5	CASSLDASGGQETQYF	TGTGCCAGCAGCTTAGATGCTAGCGGGGGTCAGGAGACCCAGTACTTC
few	TRBV6-1	12	-	TRBJ1-1	CASSEAGSGAFF	TGTGCCAGCAGTGAAGCGGGTTCCGGGGCTTTCTTT
few	TRBV6-1	13	TRBD1	TRBJ1-1	CASTAGQGVTTFF	TGTGCCAGCACAGCGGGACAGGGGGTAACAACTTTCTTT
few	TRBV7-2	18	-	TRBJ1-6	CASSLERGGVSYNSPLHF	TGTGCCAGCAGCTTAGAACGGGGGGGGGTCTCCTATAATTCACCCCTCCACTTT
-	TRBV29-1	12	TRBD1	TRBJ1-2	CSVSRDSYGYTF	TGCAGCGTGAGCCGGGACAGCTATGGCTACACCTTC
-	TRBV7-2	16	TRBD2	TRBJ2-7	CASSPTLELAGYEQYF	TGTGCCAGCAGCCCTACGCTCGAGCTAGCGGGTTACGAGCAGTACTTC
-	TRBV28	15	-	TRBJ2-1	CASSLGGAEYNEQFF	TGTGCCAGCAGTTTGGGCGGGGCAGAATACAATGAGCAGTTCTTC